Listed below are T cell receptor beta chains from one sample, sequenced in a study of lymphopenia after photon versus proton radiotherapy. TCRdb's table, derived via immunoSEQ multiplex PCR, lists solely in-frame clones and lacks some. The data hold 17,000 or so clones, with more than 65% observed a single time. Sequenced material: peripheral blood, taken from a patient treated with proton-based radiotherapy. The receptors shown here come from a man between 65 and 80 years old with pancreatic cancer. Each CDR3 is given with its conserved first and last residue. Each record gives: clone size, V gene, D gene, J gene, CDR3 protein, CDR3 DNA. The D gene is left open where the match is weak. The listing skips clone size in some rows; elsewhere it reads once, few, many or a size class.

abundance: NA
v_gene: TRBV6-6
d_gene: NA
j_gene: TRBJ1-5
CDR3aa: CASSFVGGGGNQPQHF
CDR3nt: TGTGCCAGCAGTTTCGTTGGCGGGGGCGGGAATCAGCCCCAGCATTTT

abundance: NA
v_gene: TRBV23-1
d_gene: NA
j_gene: TRBJ2-6
CDR3aa: CASSHSRGAGANVLTF
CDR3nt: TGCGCCAGCAGTCATTCCCGGGGAGCGGGGGCCAACGTCCTGACTTTC

abundance: NA
v_gene: TRBV5-6
d_gene: NA
j_gene: TRBJ1-5
CDR3aa: CASSLAPNQPQHF
CDR3nt: TGTGCCAGCAGCTTGGCCCCTAATCAGCCCCAGCATTTT

abundance: NA
v_gene: TRBV13
d_gene: NA
j_gene: TRBJ2-2
CDR3aa: CASSSAPQGFVNSGELFF
CDR3nt: TGTGCCAGCAGCTCCGCCCCACAGGGTTTCGTTAATTCCGGGGAGCTGTTTTTT

abundance: NA
v_gene: TRBV18
d_gene: NA
j_gene: TRBJ2-5
CDR3aa: CASSPDARRETQYF
CDR3nt: TGTGCCAGCTCACCGGACGCCCGAAGAGAGACCCAGTACTTC

abundance: NA
v_gene: TRBV19
d_gene: NA
j_gene: TRBJ1-1
CDR3aa: CASMGLYTEAFF
CDR3nt: TGTGCCAGTATGGGGCTTTACACTGAAGCTTTCTTT

abundance: NA
v_gene: TRBV7-9
d_gene: TRBD2
j_gene: TRBJ2-1
CDR3aa: CASSPSGSNEQFF
CDR3nt: TGTGCCAGCAGCCCTAGCGGTTCAAATGAGCAGTTCTTC

abundance: NA
v_gene: TRBV10-3
d_gene: NA
j_gene: TRBJ1-2
CDR3aa: CAISAYSNYGYTF
CDR3nt: TGTGCCATCAGTGCGTACAGTAACTATGGCTACACCTTC

abundance: NA
v_gene: TRBV5-1
d_gene: NA
j_gene: TRBJ2-2
CDR3aa: CASSLGRDGELFF
CDR3nt: TGCGCCAGCAGCCTGGGTCGGGACGGGGAGCTGTTTTTT

abundance: once
v_gene: TRBV19
d_gene: TRBD1
j_gene: TRBJ2-1
CDR3aa: CASRKSGQGASYNEQFF
CDR3nt: TGTGCCAGTAGAAAATCGGGACAGGGGGCATCCTACAATGAGCAGTTCTTC

abundance: NA
v_gene: TRBV19
d_gene: NA
j_gene: TRBJ1-1
CDR3aa: CASSISLIGTEAFF
CDR3nt: TGTGCCAGTAGTATATCCCTCATCGGCACTGAAGCTTTCTTT

abundance: NA
v_gene: TRBV30
d_gene: NA
j_gene: TRBJ1-2
CDR3aa: CAWSVHRFNYGYTF
CDR3nt: TGTGCCTGGAGTGTACACCGGTTTAACTATGGCTACACCTTC

abundance: NA
v_gene: TRBV5-1
d_gene: TRBD1
j_gene: TRBJ2-1
CDR3aa: CASSFGTILRDRASGVLEQFF
CDR3nt: TGCGCCAGCAGCTTTGGCACAATACTCCGGGACAGGGCAAGCGGGGTCCTCGAGCAGTTCTTC

abundance: NA
v_gene: TRBV19
d_gene: NA
j_gene: TRBJ2-2
CDR3aa: CASSIGRNTGELFF
CDR3nt: TGTGCCAGTAGTATAGGCAGAAACACCGGGGAGCTGTTTTTT

abundance: few
v_gene: TRBV5-1
d_gene: NA
j_gene: TRBJ2-1
CDR3aa: CASSRGQGSYNEQFF
CDR3nt: TGCGCCAGCAGCCGCGGGCAGGGTAGCTACAATGAGCAGTTCTTC

abundance: NA
v_gene: TRBV27
d_gene: TRBD1
j_gene: TRBJ1-2
CDR3aa: CASSLSGGTGYGYTF
CDR3nt: TGTGCCAGCAGTTTATCGGGCGGGACAGGCTATGGCTACACCTTC

abundance: NA
v_gene: TRBV6-6
d_gene: TRBD2
j_gene: TRBJ2-5
CDR3aa: CASSSGTNQETQYF
CDR3nt: TGTGCCAGCAGTTCCGGGACTAACCAAGAGACCCAGTACTTC

abundance: NA
v_gene: TRBV5-1
d_gene: NA
j_gene: TRBJ2-5
CDR3aa: CASGLTSNQETQYF
CDR3nt: TGCGCCAGTGGCCTGACTAGTAACCAAGAGACCCAGTACTTC

abundance: NA
v_gene: TRBV29-1
d_gene: NA
j_gene: TRBJ2-2
CDR3aa: CSVALATPNTGELFF
CDR3nt: TGCAGCGTTGCTTTAGCGACCCCGAACACCGGGGAGCTGTTTTTT

abundance: NA
v_gene: TRBV4-2
d_gene: NA
j_gene: TRBJ2-2
CDR3aa: CASSQVDRGTGELFF
CDR3nt: TGTGCCAGCAGCCAAGTGGACAGAGGGACCGGGGAGCTGTTTTTT

abundance: NA
v_gene: TRBV5-1
d_gene: NA
j_gene: TRBJ1-3
CDR3aa: CASSSTVLSGNTIYF
CDR3nt: TGCGCCAGCAGTTCGACTGTTCTCTCTGGAAACACCATATATTTT

abundance: NA
v_gene: TRBV12-5
d_gene: NA
j_gene: TRBJ2-1
CDR3aa: CASSLPGTGLLAGGNLPDGNEQFF
CDR3nt: TGTGCTAGCTCCTTACCGGGGACAGGGTTATTAGCGGGAGGAAACCTACCTGATGGGAATGAGCAGTTCTTC

abundance: NA
v_gene: TRBV19
d_gene: TRBD1
j_gene: TRBJ1-1
CDR3aa: CASRDRGPGTEAFF
CDR3nt: TGTGCCAGCCGGGACAGGGGGCCAGGCACTGAAGCTTTCTTT

abundance: NA
v_gene: TRBV30
d_gene: TRBD1
j_gene: TRBJ2-2
CDR3aa: CAWRVTGSGELFF
CDR3nt: TGTGCCTGGAGAGTGACAGGGAGTGGGGAGCTGTTTTTT

abundance: once
v_gene: TRBV15
d_gene: TRBD1
j_gene: TRBJ1-4
CDR3aa: CATSRVSSPGGVAEKLFF
CDR3nt: TGTGCCACCAGCAGAGTGAGTTCTCCAGGGGGGGTCGCGGAAAAACTGTTTTTT

abundance: NA
v_gene: TRBV4-1
d_gene: NA
j_gene: TRBJ2-5
CDR3aa: CASSQVRDHHGETQYF
CDR3nt: TGCGCCAGCAGCCAAGTACGCGACCACCATGGGGAGACCCAGTACTTC

abundance: NA
v_gene: TRBV7-8
d_gene: NA
j_gene: TRBJ2-2
CDR3aa: CASSLRTMNTGELFF
CDR3nt: TGTGCCAGCAGCTTAAGGACCATGAACACCGGGGAGCTGTTTTTT

abundance: once
v_gene: TRBV14
d_gene: TRBD2
j_gene: TRBJ2-1
CDR3aa: CASSHGLAGSYNEQFF
CDR3nt: TGTGCCAGCAGCCACGGACTAGCGGGCTCCTACAATGAGCAGTTCTTC

abundance: NA
v_gene: TRBV6-1
d_gene: TRBD1
j_gene: TRBJ1-6
CDR3aa: CASSGGTGERPPLHF
CDR3nt: TGTGCCAGCAGTGGAGGGACAGGGGAAAGACCACCCCTCCACTTT

abundance: few
v_gene: TRBV7-9
d_gene: NA
j_gene: TRBJ2-3
CDR3aa: CASSRRGSTDTQYF
CDR3nt: TGTGCCAGCAGCCGGAGAGGTAGCACAGATACGCAGTATTTT

abundance: few
v_gene: TRBV28
d_gene: TRBD1
j_gene: TRBJ2-5
CDR3aa: CASSLTGGGQETQYF
CDR3nt: TGTGCCAGCAGTTTGACAGGGGGAGGCCAAGAGACCCAGTACTTC

abundance: NA
v_gene: TRBV5-8
d_gene: NA
j_gene: TRBJ1-2
CDR3aa: CASSLVPGPNYGYTF
CDR3nt: TGTGCCAGCAGCTTGGTGCCGGGTCCTAACTATGGCTACACCTTC